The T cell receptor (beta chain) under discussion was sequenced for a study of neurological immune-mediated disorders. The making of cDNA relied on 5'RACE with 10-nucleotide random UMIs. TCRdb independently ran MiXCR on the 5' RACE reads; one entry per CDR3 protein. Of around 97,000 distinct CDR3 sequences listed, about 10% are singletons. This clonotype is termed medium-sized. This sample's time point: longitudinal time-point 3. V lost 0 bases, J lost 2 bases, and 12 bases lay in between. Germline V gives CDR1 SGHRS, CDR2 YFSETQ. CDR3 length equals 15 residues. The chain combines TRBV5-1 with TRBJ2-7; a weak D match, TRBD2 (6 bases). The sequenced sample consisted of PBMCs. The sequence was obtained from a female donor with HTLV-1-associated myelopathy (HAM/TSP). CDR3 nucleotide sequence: TGCGCCAGCAGCTTGGCAAAGGGCGGGACCTACGAGCAGTACTTC. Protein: CASSLAKGGTYEQYF. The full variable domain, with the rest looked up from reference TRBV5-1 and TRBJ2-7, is KAGVTQTPRYLIKTRGQQVTLSCSPISGHRSVSWYQQTPGQGLQFLFEYFSETQRNKGNFPGRFSGRQFSNSRSEMNVSTLELGDSALYLCASSLAKGGTYEQYFGPGTRLTVT.